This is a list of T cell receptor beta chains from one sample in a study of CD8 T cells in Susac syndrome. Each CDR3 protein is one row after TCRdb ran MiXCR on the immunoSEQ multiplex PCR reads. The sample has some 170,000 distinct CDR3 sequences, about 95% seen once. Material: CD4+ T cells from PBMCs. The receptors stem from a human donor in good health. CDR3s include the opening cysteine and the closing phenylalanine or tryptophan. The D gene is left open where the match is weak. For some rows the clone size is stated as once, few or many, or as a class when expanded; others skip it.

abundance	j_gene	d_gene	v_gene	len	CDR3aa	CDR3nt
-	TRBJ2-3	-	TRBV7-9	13	CASSPSRGDTQYF	TGTGCCAGCAGCCCCTCCCGGGGAGATACGCAGTATTTT
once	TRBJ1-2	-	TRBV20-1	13	CSASTTANYGYTF	TGCAGTGCTAGTACGACAGCTAACTATGGCTACACCTTC
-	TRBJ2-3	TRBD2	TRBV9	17	CASSVDQGLAGTDTQYF	TGTGCCAGCAGCGTCGACCAGGGACTAGCGGGCACAGATACGCAGTATTTT
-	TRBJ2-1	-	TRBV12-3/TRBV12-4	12	CASSYGQNEQFF	TGTGCCAGCAGTTACGGCCAGAATGAGCAGTTCTTC
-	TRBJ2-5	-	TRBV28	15	CASSFQGWGRETQYF	TGTGCCAGCAGTTTTCAGGGTTGGGGTCGGGAGACCCAGTACTTC
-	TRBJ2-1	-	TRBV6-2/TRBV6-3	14	CASRIGLPMSEQFF	TGTGCCAGCAGAATCGGTCTCCCAATGAGCGAGCAGTTCTTC
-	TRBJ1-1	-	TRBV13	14	CASSLGAGNTEAFF	TGTGCCAGCAGCTTAGGGGCAGGGAACACTGAAGCTTTCTTT
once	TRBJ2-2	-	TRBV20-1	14	CSARDRRQTGELFF	TGCAGTGCTAGAGATCGTAGACAAACCGGGGAGCTGTTTTTT
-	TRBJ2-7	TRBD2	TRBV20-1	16	CSARDPGGRQSYEQYF	TGCAGTGCTAGAGATCCGGGCGGGAGGCAATCCTACGAGCAGTACTTC
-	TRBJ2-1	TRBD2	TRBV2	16	CASSETGLAGINEQFF	TGTGCCAGCAGTGAAACCGGACTAGCGGGAATCAATGAGCAGTTCTTC
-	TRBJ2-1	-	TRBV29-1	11	CSARQFDEQFF	TGCAGCGCTCGACAGTTCGATGAGCAGTTCTTC
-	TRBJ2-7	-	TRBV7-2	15	CASSLFRLGDTEQYF	TGTGCCAGCAGCTTATTTCGGCTAGGGGATACCGAGCAGTACTTC
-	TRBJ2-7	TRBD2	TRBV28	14	CASSKTSGAYEQYF	TGTGCCAGCAGTAAAACTAGCGGAGCCTACGAGCAGTACTTC
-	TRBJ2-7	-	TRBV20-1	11	CSASGREEQYF	TGCAGTGCTAGCGGTAGAGAAGAGCAGTACTTC